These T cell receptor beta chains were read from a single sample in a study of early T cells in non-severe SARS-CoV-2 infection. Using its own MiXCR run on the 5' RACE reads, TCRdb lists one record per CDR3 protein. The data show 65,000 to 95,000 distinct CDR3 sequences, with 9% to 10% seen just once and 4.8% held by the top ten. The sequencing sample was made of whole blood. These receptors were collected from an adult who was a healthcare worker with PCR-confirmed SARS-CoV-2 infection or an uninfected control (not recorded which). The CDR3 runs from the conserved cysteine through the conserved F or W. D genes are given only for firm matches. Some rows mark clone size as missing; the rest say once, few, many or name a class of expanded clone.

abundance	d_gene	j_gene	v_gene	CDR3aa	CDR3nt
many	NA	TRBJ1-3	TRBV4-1	CASSQGEVAPGGGNTIYF	TGCGCCAGCAGCCAAGGGGAGGTGGCCCCTGGAGGAGGAAACACCATATATTTT
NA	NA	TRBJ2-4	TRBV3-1	CASSQDSGRINIQYF	TGTGCCAGCAGCCAAGACTCGGGCCGTATAAACATTCAGTACTTC
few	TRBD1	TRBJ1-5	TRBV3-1	CASSLSVAGGGSANQPQHF	TGTGCCAGCAGCCTAAGCGTGGCAGGGGGCGGATCGGCCAATCAGCCCCAGCATTTT
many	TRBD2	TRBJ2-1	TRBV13	CASSPGPELAGVHEQFF	TGTGCCAGCAGCCCCGGTCCAGAACTAGCGGGAGTCCATGAGCAGTTCTTC
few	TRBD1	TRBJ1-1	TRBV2	CASSEARDRTAAEAFF	TGTGCCAGCAGTGAAGCCCGGGACAGGACCGCCGCTGAAGCTTTCTTT
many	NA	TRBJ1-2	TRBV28	CASSLTRGENYGYTF	TGTGCCAGCAGTTTGACCCGGGGAGAAAACTATGGCTACACCTTC
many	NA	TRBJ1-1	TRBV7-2	CASSLRPPGHMNTEAFF	TGTGCCAGCAGCTTAAGGCCACCGGGCCACATGAACACTGAAGCCTTCTTT
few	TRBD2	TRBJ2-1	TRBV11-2	CASSPRGLAGGLEQFF	TGTGCCAGCAGCCCTAGGGGACTAGCGGGAGGGCTTGAGCAGTTCTTC
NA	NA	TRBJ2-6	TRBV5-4	CASSLVPQNSGANVLTF	TGTGCCAGCAGCTTAGTACCTCAAAACTCTGGGGCCAACGTCCTGACTTTC
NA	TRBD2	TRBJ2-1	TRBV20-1	CSARTWTSGLNEQFF	TGCAGTGCTCGAACCTGGACTAGCGGGCTAAATGAGCAGTTCTTC
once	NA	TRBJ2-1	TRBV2	CASRNVGNEQFF	TGTGCCAGCAGAAACGTTGGCAATGAGCAGTTCTTC
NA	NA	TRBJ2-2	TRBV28	CASSSLNTGELFF	TGTGCCAGCAGTTCCCTGAACACCGGGGAGCTGTTTTTT
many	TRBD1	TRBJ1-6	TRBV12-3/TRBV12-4	CASILGQGGSPLHF	TGTGCCAGCATCCTCGGACAGGGAGGTTCACCCCTCCACTTT
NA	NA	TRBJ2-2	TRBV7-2	CASSLQTPTGELFF	TGTGCCAGCAGCTTACAAACACCCACCGGGGAGCTGTTTTTT
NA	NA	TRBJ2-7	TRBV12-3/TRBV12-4	CASRPRGGTNYEQYF	TGTGCCAGCAGACCAAGGGGGGGAACAAACTACGAGCAGTACTTC
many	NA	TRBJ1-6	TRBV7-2	CASSLIVRSPLHF	TGTGCCAGCAGCTTAATAGTTCGATCACCCCTCCACTTT
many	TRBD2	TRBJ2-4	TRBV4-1	CASSQEQREGRGNIQYF	TGCGCCAGCAGCCAAGAACAGCGGGAGGGCCGAGGGAACATTCAGTACTTC
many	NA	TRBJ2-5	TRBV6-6	CASSAHRVGQETQYF	TGTGCCAGCAGTGCCCACAGGGTTGGGCAAGAGACCCAGTACTTC
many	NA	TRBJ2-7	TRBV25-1	CASSEFKGYGYEQYF	TGTGCCAGCAGTGAATTTAAAGGGTATGGCTACGAGCAGTACTTC
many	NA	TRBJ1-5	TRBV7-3	CASSTGPGQPQHF	TGTGCCAGCAGCACCGGGCCGGGGCAGCCCCAGCATTTT
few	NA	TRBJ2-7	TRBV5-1	CASSSDSLGGAPYEQYF	TGCGCCAGCAGCTCAGACTCTCTAGGCGGGGCACCCTACGAGCAGTACTTC
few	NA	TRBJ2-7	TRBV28	CASTQGGTRGIYEQYF	TGTGCCAGCACTCAAGGGGGGACTCGAGGGATTTACGAGCAGTACTTC
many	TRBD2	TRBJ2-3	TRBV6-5	CASAAGGTDTQYF	TGTGCCAGCGCGGCGGGAGGCACAGATACGCAGTATTTT
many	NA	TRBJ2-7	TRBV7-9	CASSPKVGYEQYF	TGTGCCAGCAGCCCTAAGGTGGGCTACGAGCAGTACTTC
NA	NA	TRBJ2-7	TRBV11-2	CASSLFDRNYEQYF	TGTGCCAGCAGCTTATTCGACAGAAACTACGAGCAGTACTTC
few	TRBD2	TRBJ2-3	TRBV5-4	CASSLAGLAGARTDTQYF	TGTGCCAGCAGCTTGGCCGGCCTAGCGGGAGCTCGGACAGATACGCAGTATTTT
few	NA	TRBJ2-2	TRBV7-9	CASSLAVAANTGELFF	TGTGCCAGCAGCTTAGCGGTGGCAGCGAACACCGGGGAGCTGTTTTTT
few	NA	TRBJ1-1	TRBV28	CASTDSGAGRNTEAFF	TGTGCCAGCACCGACTCCGGGGCAGGGAGGAACACTGAAGCTTTCTTT
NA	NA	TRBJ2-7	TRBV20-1	CSAPTLANPYEQYF	TGCAGTGCCCCGACCCTAGCGAACCCTTACGAGCAGTACTTC